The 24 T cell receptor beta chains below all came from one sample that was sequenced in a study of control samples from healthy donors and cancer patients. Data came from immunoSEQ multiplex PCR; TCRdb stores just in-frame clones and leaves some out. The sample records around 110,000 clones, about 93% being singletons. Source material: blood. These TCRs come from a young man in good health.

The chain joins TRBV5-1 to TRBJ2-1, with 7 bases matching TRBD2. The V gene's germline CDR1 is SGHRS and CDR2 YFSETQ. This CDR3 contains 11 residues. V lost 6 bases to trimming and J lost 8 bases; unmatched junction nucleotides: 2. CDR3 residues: CASTLADEQFF. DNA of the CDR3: TGCGCCAGCACCCTAGCGGATGAGCAGTTCTTC.

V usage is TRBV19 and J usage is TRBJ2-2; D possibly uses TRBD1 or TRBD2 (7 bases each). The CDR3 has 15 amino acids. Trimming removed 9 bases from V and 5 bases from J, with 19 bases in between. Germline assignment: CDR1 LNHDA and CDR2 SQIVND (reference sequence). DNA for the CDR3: TGTGCCAGCTGGGAGGGGCAGGGGGTTACCGGGGAGCTGTTTTTT. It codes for CASWEGQGVTGELFF.

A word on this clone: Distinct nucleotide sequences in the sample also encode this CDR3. The CDR3 here is CASSLVAVSGANVLTF. Written as DNA, the CDR3 is TGTGCCAGCAGCTTGGTGGCAGTCTCTGGGGCCAACGTCCTGACTTTC. This rearrangement joins TRBV5-6 to TRBJ2-6, with D uncertain. This CDR3 comprises 16 residues. Per germline, CDR1 SGHDT and CDR2 YYEEEE. V was clipped by 0 bases and J by 0 bases, with 7 bases between them.

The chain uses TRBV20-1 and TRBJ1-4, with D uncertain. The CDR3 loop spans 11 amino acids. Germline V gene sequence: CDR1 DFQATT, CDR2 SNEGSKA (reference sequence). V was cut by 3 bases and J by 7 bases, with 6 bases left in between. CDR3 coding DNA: TGCAGTGCTAGGGCGATTGAAAAACTGTTTTTT. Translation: CSARAIEKLFF.

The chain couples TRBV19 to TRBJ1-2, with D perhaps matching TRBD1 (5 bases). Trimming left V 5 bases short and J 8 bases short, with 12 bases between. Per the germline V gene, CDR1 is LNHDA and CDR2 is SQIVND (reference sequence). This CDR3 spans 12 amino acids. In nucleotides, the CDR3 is TGTGCCAGTAGTCCTCAGGGAGAAGGCTACACCTTC. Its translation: CASSPQGEGYTF.

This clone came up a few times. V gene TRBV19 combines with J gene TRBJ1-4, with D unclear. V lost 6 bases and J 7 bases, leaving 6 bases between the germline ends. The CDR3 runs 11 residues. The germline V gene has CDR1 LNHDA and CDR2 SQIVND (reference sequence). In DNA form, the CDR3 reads TGTGCCAGTAGCCAGACTGAAAAACTGTTTTTT. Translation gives CASSQTEKLFF. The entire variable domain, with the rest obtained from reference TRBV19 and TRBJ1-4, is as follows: DGGITQSPKYLFRKEGQNVTLSCEQNLNHDAMYWYRQDPGQGLRLIYYSQIVNDFQKGDIAEGYSVSREKKESFPLTVTSAQKNPTAFYLCASSQTEKLFFGSGTQLSVL.

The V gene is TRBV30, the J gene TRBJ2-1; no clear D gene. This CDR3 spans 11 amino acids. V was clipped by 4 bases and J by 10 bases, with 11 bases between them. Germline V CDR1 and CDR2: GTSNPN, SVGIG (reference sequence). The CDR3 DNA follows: TGTGCCTGGAAAACGGGCGGAGAGCAGTTCTTC. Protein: CAWKTGGEQFF.

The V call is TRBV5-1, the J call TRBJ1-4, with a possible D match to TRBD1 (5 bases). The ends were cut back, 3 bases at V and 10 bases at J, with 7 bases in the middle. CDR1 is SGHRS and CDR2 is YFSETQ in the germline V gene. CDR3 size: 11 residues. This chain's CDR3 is CASSSQGKLFF. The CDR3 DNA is TGCGCCAGCAGCTCGCAGGGAAAACTGTTTTTT.

Here the CDR3 reads CAISGRGDTEAFF. CDR3 nucleotides: TGTGCCATCAGCGGACGGGGGGACACTGAAGCTTTCTTT. This rearrangement joins TRBV10-3 to TRBJ1-1; weak D call: TRBD1 (5 bases). Germline assignment: CDR1 ENHRY and CDR2 SYGVKD. The length of the CDR3 is 13 residues. V was clipped by 6 bases and J by 3 bases, with 11 bases between them.

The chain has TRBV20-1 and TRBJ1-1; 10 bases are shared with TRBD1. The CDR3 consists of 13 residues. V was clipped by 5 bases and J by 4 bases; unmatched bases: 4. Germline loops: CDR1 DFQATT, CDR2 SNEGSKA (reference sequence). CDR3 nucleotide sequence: TGCAGTGCTTGTGACAGGGGGCTCACTGAAGCTTTCTTT. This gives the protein CSACDRGLTEAFF.

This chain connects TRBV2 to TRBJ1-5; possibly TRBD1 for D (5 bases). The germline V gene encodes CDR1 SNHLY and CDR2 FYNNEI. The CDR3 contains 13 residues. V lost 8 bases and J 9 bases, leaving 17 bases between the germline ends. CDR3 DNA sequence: TGTGCCAGCGGTCCCCCCGAGGGGCGGCCCCAGCATTTT. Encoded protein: CASGPPEGRPQHF. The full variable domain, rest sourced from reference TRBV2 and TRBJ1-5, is EPEVTQTPSHQVTQMGQEVILRCVPISNHLYFYWYRQILGQKVEFLVSFYNNEISEKSEIFDDQFSVERPDGSNFTLKIRSTKLEDSAMYFCASGPPEGRPQHFGDGTRLSIL.

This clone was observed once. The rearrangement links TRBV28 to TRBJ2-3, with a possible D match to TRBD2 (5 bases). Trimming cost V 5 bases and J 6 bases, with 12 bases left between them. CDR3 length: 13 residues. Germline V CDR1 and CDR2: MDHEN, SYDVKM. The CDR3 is CASSPPGGDTQYF. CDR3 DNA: TGTGCCAGCAGTCCCCCCGGAGGCGATACGCAGTATTTT.

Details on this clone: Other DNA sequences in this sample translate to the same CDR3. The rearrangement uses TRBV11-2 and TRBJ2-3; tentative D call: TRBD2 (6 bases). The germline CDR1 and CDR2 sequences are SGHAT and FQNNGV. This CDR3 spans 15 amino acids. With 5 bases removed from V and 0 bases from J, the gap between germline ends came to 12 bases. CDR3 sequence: CASSTGLHSTDTQYF. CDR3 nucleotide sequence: TGTGCCAGCAGCACCGGACTACATAGCACAGATACGCAGTATTTT.

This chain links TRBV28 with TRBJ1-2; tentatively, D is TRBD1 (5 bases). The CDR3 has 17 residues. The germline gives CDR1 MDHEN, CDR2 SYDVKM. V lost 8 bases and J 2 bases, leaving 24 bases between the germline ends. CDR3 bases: TGTGCCAGCGAGGGAGGCACCGGGACGACAAAAAACTATGGCTACACCTTC. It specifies CASEGGTGTTKNYGYTF.

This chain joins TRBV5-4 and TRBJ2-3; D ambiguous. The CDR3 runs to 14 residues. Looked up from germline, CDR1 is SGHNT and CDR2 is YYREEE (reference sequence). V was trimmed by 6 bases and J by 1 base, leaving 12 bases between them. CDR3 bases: TGTGCCAGCACGAAACAAGAGGGCACAGATACGCAGTATTTT. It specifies CASTKQEGTDTQYF.

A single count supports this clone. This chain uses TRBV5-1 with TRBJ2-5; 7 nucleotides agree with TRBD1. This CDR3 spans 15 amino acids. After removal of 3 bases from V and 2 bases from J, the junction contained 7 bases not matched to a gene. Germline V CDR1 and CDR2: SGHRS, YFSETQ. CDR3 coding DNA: TGCGCCAGCAGCTATGGAGACAGGGATCAAGAGACCCAGTACTTC. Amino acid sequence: CASSYGDRDQETQYF.

The CDR3 reads CASSLGRRPSGGANEQFF. The CDR3 DNA reads TGCGCCAGCAGCTTGGGGCGTCGGCCTAGCGGGGGTGCGAATGAGCAGTTCTTC. The genes are TRBV5-1 and TRBJ2-1; 10 bases agree with TRBD2. V trimming: 0 bases; J trimming: 7 bases; junction bases outside the gene matches: 13. Germline CDR1 and CDR2: SGHRS and YFSETQ. The CDR3 is made up of 18 amino acids.

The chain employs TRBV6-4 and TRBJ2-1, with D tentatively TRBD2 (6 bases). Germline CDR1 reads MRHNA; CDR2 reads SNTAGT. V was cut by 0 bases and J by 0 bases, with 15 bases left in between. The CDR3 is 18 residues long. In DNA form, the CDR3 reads TGTGCCAGCAGTGACTCGATGAGAGGAGGGAGCTCCTACAATGAGCAGTTCTTC. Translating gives CASSDSMRGGSSYNEQFF.

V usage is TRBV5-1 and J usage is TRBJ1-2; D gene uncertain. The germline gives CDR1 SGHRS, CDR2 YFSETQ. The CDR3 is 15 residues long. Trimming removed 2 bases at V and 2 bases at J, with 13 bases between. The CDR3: CASSFEVEANYGYTF. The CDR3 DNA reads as TGCGCCAGCAGCTTCGAGGTGGAGGCGAACTATGGCTACACCTTC.

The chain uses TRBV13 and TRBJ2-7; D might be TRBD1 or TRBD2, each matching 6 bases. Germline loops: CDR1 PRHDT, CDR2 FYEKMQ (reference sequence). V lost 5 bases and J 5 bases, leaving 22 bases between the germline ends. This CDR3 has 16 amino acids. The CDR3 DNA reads TGTGCCAGCAGCGAATTGGGGGGCGACAGTCCCAACGAGCAGTACTTC. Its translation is CASSELGGDSPNEQYF.

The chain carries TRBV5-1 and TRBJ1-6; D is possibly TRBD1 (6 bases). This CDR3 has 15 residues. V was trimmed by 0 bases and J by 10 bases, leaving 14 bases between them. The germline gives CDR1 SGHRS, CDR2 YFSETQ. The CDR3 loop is CASSLGTDYLSPLHF. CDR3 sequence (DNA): TGCGCCAGCAGCTTGGGGACAGACTACCTCTCACCCCTCCACTTT.

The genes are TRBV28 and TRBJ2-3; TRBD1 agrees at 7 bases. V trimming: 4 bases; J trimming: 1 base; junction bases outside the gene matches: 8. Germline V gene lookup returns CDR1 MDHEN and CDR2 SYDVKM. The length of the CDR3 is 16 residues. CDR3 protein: CASSSNLGQRTDTQYF. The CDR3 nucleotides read TGTGCCAGCAGTTCAAACCTGGGACAGCGCACAGATACGCAGTATTTT.

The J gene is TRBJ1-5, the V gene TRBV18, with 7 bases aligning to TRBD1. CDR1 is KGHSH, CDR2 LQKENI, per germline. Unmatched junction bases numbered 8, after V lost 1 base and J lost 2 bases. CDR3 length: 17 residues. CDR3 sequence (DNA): TGTGCCAGCTCACCACGGGACAGATCCCTACGCAATCAGCCCCAGCATTTT. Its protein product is CASSPRDRSLRNQPQHF.

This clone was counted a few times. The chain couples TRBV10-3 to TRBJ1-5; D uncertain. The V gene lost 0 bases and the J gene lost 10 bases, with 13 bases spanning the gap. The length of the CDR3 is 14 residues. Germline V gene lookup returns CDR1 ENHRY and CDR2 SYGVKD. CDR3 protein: CAISESVRDLPQHF. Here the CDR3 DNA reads TGTGCCATCAGTGAGTCGGTGAGGGATCTACCCCAGCATTTT.